Sequencing of this T cell receptor beta chain was carried out in a study of blood T cell repertoires in COVID-19. In the study's own analysis: Amplification with reference gene primers provided the estimates of nucleated cell counts. The protocol was immunoSEQ multiplex PCR, while the TCRdb copy is restricted to in-frame clones and leaves out a portion. From that table come the V and J calls and clone size; the DNA was used to work out D and trimming. Here the sample spans about 170,000 clones, 85% to 90% being singletons. The CDR3 sequence is 12 residues long. V dropped 9 bases and J dropped 5; count of bases not matched to a gene: 4. Germline assignment: CDR1 MDHEN and CDR2 SYDVKM.

The rearrangement joins TRBV28 to TRBJ2-5; 9 nucleotides align to TRBD2. The specimen was peripheral blood. This clonotype was obtained from a woman at least 80 years old in a cohort sampled during active or convalescent COVID-19. CDR3 DNA sequence: TGTGCCAGTAGCGGGGGTTCGGAGACCCAGTACTTC. Protein product: CASSGGSETQYF.